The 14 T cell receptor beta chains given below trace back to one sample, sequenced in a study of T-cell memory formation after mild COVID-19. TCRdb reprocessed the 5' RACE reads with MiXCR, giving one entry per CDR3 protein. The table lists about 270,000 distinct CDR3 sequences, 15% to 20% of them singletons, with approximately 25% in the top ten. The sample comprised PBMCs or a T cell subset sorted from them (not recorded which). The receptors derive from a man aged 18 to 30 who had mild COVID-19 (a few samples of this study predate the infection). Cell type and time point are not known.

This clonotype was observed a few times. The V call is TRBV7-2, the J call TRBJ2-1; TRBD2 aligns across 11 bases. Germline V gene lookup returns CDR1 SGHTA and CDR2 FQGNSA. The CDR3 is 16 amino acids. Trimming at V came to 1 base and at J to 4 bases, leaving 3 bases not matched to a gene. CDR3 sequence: CASSLEGTSGYNEQFF. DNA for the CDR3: TGTGCCAGCAGCTTAGAAGGGACTAGCGGTTACAATGAGCAGTTCTTC.

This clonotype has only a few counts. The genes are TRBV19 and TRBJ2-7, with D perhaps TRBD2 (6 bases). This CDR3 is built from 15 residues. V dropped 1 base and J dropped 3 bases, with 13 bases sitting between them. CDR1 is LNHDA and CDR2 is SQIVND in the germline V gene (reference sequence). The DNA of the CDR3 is TGTGCCAGTAGTATAGGTGGACTAAGGGGCTACGAGCAGTACTTC. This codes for CASSIGGLRGYEQYF.

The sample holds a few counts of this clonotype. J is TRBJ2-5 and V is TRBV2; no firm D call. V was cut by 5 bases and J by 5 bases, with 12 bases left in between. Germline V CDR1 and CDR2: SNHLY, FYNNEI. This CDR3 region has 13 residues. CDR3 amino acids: CASSPDMAETQYF. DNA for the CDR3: TGTGCCAGCAGTCCTGACATGGCTGAGACCCAGTACTTC.

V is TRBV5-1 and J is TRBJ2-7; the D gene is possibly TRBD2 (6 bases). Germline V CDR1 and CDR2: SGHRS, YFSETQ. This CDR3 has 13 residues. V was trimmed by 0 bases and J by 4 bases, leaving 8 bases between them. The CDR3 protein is CASSLDGGYEQYV. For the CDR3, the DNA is TGCGCCAGCAGCTTGGACGGGGGATACGAGCAGTACGTC.

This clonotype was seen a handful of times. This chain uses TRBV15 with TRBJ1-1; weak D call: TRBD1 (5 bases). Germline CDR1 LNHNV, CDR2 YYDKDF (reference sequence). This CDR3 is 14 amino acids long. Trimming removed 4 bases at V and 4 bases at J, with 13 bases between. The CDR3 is CATSTTVTVTEAFF. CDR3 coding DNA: TGTGCCACCAGCACGACAGTGACGGTCACTGAAGCTTTCTTT.

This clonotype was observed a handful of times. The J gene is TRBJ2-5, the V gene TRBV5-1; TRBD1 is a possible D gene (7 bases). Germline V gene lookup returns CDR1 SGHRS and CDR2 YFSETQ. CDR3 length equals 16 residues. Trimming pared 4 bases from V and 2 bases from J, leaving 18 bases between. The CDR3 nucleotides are TGCGCCAGCAGCGGGGGGACAGCGCCCCTACAAGAGACCCAGTACTTC. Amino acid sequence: CASSGGTAPLQETQYF.

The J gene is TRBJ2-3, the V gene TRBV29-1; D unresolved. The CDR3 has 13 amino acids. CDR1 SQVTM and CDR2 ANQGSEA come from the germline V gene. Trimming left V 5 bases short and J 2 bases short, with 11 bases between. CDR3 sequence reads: CSVRGRHTDTQYF. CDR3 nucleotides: TGCAGCGTTAGAGGTCGGCACACAGATACGCAGTATTTT.

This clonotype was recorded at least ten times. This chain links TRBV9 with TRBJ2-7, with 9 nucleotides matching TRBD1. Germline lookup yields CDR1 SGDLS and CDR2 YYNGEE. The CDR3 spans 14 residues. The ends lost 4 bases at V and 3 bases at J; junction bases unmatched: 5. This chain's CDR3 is CASSPRDRVYEQYF. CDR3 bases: TGTGCCAGCAGCCCCCGGGACAGGGTCTACGAGCAGTACTTC.

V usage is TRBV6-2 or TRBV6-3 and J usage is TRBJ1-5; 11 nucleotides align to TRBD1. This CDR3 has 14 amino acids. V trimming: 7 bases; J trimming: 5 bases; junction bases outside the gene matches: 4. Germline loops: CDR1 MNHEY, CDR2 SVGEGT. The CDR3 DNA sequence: TGTGCCAGCACCTGGGACAGGGGGGATCAGCCCCAGCATTTT. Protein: CASTWDRGDQPQHF.

The CDR3 here is CASGQNGGPVKETQYF. CDR3 DNA sequence: TGTGCCAGCGGCCAGAACGGAGGACCCGTAAAAGAGACCCAGTACTTC. The chain combines TRBV2 with TRBJ2-5; D perhaps matches TRBD2 (5 bases). This CDR3 comprises 16 residues. V lost 8 bases and J lost 3, with 22 bases in between. Germline CDR1 SNHLY, CDR2 FYNNEI. Filled out from reference TRBV2 and TRBJ2-5, the complete variable domain reads EPEVTQTPSHQVTQMGQEVILRCVPISNHLYFYWYRQILGQKVEFLVSFYNNEISEKSEIFDDQFSVERPDGSNFTLKIRSTKLEDSAMYFCASGQNGGPVKETQYFGPGTRLLVL.

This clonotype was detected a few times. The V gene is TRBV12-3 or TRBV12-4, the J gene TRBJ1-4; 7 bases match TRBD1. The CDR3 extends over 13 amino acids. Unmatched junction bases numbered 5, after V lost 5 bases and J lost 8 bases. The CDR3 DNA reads TGTGCCAGCAGTCAGACAGGGAACGAAAAACTGTTTTTT. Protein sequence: CASSQTGNEKLFF.

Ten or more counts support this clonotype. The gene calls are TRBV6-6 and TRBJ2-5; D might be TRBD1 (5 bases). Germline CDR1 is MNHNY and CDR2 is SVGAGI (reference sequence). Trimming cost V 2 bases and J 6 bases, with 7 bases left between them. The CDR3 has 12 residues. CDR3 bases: TGTGCCAGCAGTTACGTGGGGCAGACCCAGTACTTC. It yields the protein CASSYVGQTQYF.

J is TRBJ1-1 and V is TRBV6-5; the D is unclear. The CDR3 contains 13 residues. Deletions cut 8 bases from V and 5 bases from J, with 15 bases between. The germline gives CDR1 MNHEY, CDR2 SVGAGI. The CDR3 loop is CASRTRRETEAFF. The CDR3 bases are TGTGCCAGCCGTACGCGACGGGAAACTGAAGCTTTCTTT.

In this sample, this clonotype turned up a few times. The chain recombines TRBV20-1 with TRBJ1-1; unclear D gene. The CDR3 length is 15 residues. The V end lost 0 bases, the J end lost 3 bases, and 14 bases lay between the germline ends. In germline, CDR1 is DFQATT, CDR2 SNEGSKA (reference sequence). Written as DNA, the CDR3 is TGCAGTGCTAGAGACCCCCGGGGATGGGACACTGAAGCTTTCTTT. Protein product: CSARDPRGWDTEAFF.